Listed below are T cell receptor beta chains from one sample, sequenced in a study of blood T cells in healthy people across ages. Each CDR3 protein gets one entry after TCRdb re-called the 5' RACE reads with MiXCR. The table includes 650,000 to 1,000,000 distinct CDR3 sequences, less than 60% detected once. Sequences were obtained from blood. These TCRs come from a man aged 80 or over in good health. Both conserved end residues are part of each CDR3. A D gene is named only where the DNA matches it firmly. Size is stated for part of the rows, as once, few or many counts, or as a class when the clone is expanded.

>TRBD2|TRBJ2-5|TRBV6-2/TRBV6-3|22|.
CASSLRFEMWLAGGAQMGEQYF
TGTGCCAGCAGTTTACGATTCGAGATGTGGCTAGCGGGGGGCGCCCAAATGGGTGAGCAGTACTTC
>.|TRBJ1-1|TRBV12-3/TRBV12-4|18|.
CASSLNPAGPGMNTEAFF
TGTGCCAGCAGTTTAAACCCTGCAGGGCCAGGAATGAACACTGAAGCTTTCTTT
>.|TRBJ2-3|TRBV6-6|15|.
CASSYWPSSTDTQYF
TGTGCCAGCAGTTATTGGCCTTCTAGCACAGATACGCAGTATTTT
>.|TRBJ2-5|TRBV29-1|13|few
CSGGSLGGETQYF
TGCAGCGGGGGGAGCTTGGGTGGAGAGACCCAGTACTTC
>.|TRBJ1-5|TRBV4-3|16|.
CASSQDPRAGDQPQHF
TGCGCCAGCAGCCAAGATCCCAGGGCTGGGGACCAGCCCCAGCATTTT
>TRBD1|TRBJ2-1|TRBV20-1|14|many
CSARQGAVYNEQFF
TGCAGTGCTAGACAGGGGGCGGTCTACAATGAGCAGTTCTTC
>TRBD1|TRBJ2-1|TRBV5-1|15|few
CASIPGQGAYNEQFF
TGCGCCAGCATACCGGGACAGGGTGCCTACAATGAGCAGTTCTTC
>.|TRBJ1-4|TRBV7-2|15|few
CASRSDIATNEKLFF
TGTGCCAGCAGATCCGATATTGCAACTAATGAAAAACTGTTTTTT
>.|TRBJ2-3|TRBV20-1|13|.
CSAHYGSTDTQYF
TGCAGTGCTCATTACGGGAGCACAGATACGCAGTATTTT
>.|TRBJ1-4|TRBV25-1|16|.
CVSSQRQVATNEKLFF
TGTGTCAGCAGTCAAAGACAAGTTGCAACTAATGAAAAACTGTTTTTT
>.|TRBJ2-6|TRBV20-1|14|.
CSARQGSGANVLTF
TGCAGTGCTCGCCAGGGTTCTGGGGCCAACGTCCTGACTTTC
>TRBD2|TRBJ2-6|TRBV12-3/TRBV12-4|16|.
CASSPLAGDPLNVLTF
TGTGCCAGCAGTCCTCTAGCGGGGGACCCTTTAAACGTCCTGACTTTC
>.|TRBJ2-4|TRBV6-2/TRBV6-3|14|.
CASNDGSNENIQYF
TGTGCCAGCAACGACGGATCGAACGAAAACATTCAGTACTTC
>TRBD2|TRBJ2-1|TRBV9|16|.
CTSSVAGGRAVNEQFF
TGTACCAGCAGCGTAGCGGGCGGGAGGGCCGTCAATGAGCAGTTCTTC
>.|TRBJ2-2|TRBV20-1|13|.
CSARGAGPGELFF
TGCAGTGCTAGAGGAGCCGGGCCCGGGGAGCTGTTTTTT
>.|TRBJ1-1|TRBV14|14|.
CASSLRRLNTEAFF
TGTGCCAGCAGCTTACGACGGCTGAACACTGAAGCTTTCTTT
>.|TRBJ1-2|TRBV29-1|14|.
CSVDVARDVYGYTF
TGCAGCGTTGACGTTGCTCGGGATGTTTATGGCTACACCTTC
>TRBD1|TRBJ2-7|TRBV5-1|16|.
CASSPGPGTESYEQYF
TGCGCCAGCAGCCCTGGTCCCGGGACAGAATCCTACGAGCAGTACTTC
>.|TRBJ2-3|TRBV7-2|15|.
CASSMQTRGTDTQYF
TGTGCCAGCAGCATGCAAACGCGCGGCACAGATACGCAGTATTTT